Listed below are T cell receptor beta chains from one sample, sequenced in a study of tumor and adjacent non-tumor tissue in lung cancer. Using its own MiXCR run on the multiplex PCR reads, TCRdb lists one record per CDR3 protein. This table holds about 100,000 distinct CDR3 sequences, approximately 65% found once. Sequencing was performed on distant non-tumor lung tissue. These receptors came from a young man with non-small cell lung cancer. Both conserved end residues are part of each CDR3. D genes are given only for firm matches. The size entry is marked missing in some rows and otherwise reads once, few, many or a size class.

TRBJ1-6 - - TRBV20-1 CTGRDAPGSPLHF TGCACTGGCAGGGACGCCCCGGGTTCACCCCTCCACTTT
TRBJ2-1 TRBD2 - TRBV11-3 CASRLGTSGSDELFF TGTGCCAGCAGATTAGGAACTAGCGGGAGTGATGAGCTGTTCTTC
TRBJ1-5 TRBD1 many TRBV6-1 CASSAHPGTGESNQPQHF TGTGCCAGCAGTGCACACCCGGGGACAGGAGAGAGCAATCAGCCCCAGCATTTT
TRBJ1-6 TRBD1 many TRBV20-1 CSASGGANGPGTVNSPLHF TGCAGTGCTAGTGGAGGGGCTAACGGGCCCGGGACAGTCAATTCACCCCTCCACTTT
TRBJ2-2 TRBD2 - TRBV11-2 CASSVSGGVGELVF TGTGCCAGCAGTGTTAGCGGGGGGGTCGGGGAGCTGGTTTTT
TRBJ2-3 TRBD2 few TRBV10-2 CDSGITDTQYF TGCGACAGCGGGATTACAGATACGCAGTATTTT
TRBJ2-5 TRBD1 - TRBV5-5 CASSTGQGRVTQYF TGTGCCAGCAGCACGGGACAGGGACGAGTGACCCAGTACTTC
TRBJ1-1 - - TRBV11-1 CASSSPDGLNSEAFF TGTGCCAGCAGCTCGCCCGACGGCCTGAACAGTGAAGCTTTCTTT
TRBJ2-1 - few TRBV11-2 CASSLEAGEYNGHFF TGTGCCAGCAGCTTAGAGGCTGGGGAATACAATGGGCACTTCTTC
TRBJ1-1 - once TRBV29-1 CSVLVCNTEALF TGCAGCGTCCTGGTGTGTAACACTGAAGCTTTATTT
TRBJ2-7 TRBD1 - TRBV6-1 CDSNIRGHYVQYF TGTGACAGCAATATCAGGGGGCACTACGTGCAGTACTTC
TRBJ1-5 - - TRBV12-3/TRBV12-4 CTSTLTGPNQPQHF TGTACCAGCACACTGACAGGCCCCAATCAGCCCCAGCATTTT
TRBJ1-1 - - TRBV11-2 CAISLRGQCPIFF TGTGCCATCAGCTTACGGGGGCAGTGCCCCATTTTCTTT
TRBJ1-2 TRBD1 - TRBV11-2 CASSQGAGGYGYTF TGTGCCAGCAGCCAGGGGGCAGGGGGCTATGGCTACACCTTC
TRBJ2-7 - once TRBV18 CASSPGYGYEQYF TGTGCCAGTTCCCCGGGGTACGGCTACGAGCAGTACTTC
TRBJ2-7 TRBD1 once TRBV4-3 CTSSHRTGSSHEQYF TGCACCAGCAGCCACCGGACAGGGAGTTCCCACGAGCAGTACTTC
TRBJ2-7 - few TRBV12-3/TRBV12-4 CASSHQDGAYGQYF TGTGCCAGCAGTCACCAGGACGGAGCCTACGGGCAGTACTTC
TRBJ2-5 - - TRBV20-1 CSVWEAGTQYF TGCTCGGTGTGGGAGGCGGGCACCCAGTACTTC
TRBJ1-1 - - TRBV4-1 CASSQHVHNEAFF TGCGCCAGCAGCCAACATGTGCACAACGAAGCTTTCTTT
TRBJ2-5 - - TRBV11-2 CATAHFEEIQYF TGTGCCACCGCGCACTTCGAAGAGATCCAGTACTTC
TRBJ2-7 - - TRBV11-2 CANSSTDSSPAYEQYF TGTGCCAACAGCTCAACCGATAGTTCCCCCGCCTACGAGCAGTACTTC
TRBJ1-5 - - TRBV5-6 CARSLTVGPNQPQHF TGTGCCAGGAGCTTGACGGTGGGTCCCAATCAGCCCCAGCATTTT
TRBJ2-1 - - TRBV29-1 CSVEDVAAGGRNEQFF TGCAGCGTTGAAGATGTAGCGGCAGGAGGACGCAATGAGCAGTTCTTC
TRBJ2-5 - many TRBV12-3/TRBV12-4 CASSLGGTQYF TGTGCCAGCAGTTTAGGGGGGACCCAGTACTTC
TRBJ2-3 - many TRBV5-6 CASSPTDSTDTQYF TGTGCCAGCAGCCCAACGGACAGCACAGATACGCAGTATTTT
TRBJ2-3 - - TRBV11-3 CASSPSPGTQYF TGTGCCAGCAGCCCCAGCCCAGGTACACAGTATTTT
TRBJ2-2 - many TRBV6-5 CASSYSNLNTGELFF TGTGCCAGCAGTTACTCGAATTTAAACACCGGGGAGCTGTTTTTT
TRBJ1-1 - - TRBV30 CAWNPGLRNTEAFF TGTGCCTGGAATCCAGGACTTCGGAACACTGAAGCTTTCTTT
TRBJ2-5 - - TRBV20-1 CTARDPRGPPGAQYF TGTACTGCTAGAGATCCGCGGGGGCCCCCCGGGGCCCAGTACTTC
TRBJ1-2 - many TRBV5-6 CASSLGGSYGYTF TGTGCCAGCAGCTTAGGTGGGTCCTATGGCTACACCTTC
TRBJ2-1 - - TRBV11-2 CASSLESATEKGGYEQFF TGTGCCAGCAGCTTAGAGTCCGCGACTGAAAAAGGGGGGTATGAGCAGTTCTTC
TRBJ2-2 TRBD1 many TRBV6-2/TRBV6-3 CASKQGAGELFF TGTGCCAGCAAACAGGGGGCCGGGGAGCTGTTTTTT
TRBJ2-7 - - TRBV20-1 CSAKMATSEQYF TGCAGCGCGAAGATGGCTACCAGCGAGCAGTACTTC
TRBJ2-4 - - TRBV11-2 CASSFGAPIQYF TGTGCCAGCAGCTTTGGAGCTCCCATTCAGTACTTC
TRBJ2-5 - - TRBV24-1 CVTSDSSAWGTQYF TGTGTCACCAGTGATTCTAGTGCCTGGGGGACCCAGTACTTC
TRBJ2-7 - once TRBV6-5 CVSSLSVSYEQYF TGTGTCAGCAGTTTAAGTGTTTCCTACGAGCAGTACTTC
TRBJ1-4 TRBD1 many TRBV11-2 CASSYRTGGEKLFF TGTGCCAGCAGCTACCGGACAGGAGGGGAAAAACTGTTTTTT
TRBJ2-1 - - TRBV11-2 CASSLLNSGREQFF TGTGCCAGCAGCTTATTGAATTCGGGCCGAGAGCAGTTCTTC
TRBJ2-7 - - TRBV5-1 CASSLLAGAGYEQYF TGCGCCAGCAGCTTGCTTGCAGGGGCCGGCTACGAGCAGTACTTC
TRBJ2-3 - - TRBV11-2 CTSSVGALWQYF TGTACCAGCAGCGTCGGGGCTTTGTGGCAGTATTTT
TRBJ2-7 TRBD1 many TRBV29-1 CSVAFGTGASEQYF TGCAGCGTTGCCTTCGGGACAGGGGCGTCCGAGCAGTACTTC
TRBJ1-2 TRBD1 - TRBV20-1 CSVRGPSGQGAKHYGYTF TGCAGTGTTAGAGGCCCCTCGGGACAGGGGGCCAAACACTATGGCTACACCTTC
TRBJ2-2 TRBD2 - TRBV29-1 CNVRLAGGRTGKLFF TGCAACGTCAGGCTAGCGGGGGGGCGAACCGGGAAGCTGTTTTTT
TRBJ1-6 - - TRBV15 CATSRESVGSSPLHF TGTGCCACCAGCAGAGAATCCGTCGGGAGCTCACCCCTCCACTTT
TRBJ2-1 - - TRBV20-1 CSLRMAYKEQFF TGCAGTCTGCGGATGGCCTACAAAGAGCAGTTCTTC
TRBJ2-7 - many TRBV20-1 CSANRGPYEQYF TGCAGTGCTAATCGCGGGCCGTACGAGCAGTACTTC